This T cell receptor beta chain comes out of a study of cytomegalovirus exposure and HLA in healthy donors. On this clone: Antigen unknown.

Study-level findings and limits: Immune exposure data for these donors was limited to CMV serostatus. Sequencing probably produced one cluster of sequence variants that were highly shared. For presence/absence analyses, sequencing depth was assumed to be roughly uniform across donors.

Deletions cut 3 bases from V and 1 base from J, with 8 bases between. The CDR3 has 14 amino acids. The germline V gene has CDR1 SGHRS and CDR2 YFSETQ. A multiplex PCR was run with 60 Vbeta primers and 13 Jbeta primers. Produced via immunoSEQ multiplex PCR; TCRdb's table is partial and in-frame only. The sample has 140,000 to 150,000 clones; about 70% are singletons. This clonotype was obtained from a woman aged 55-69 years in good health and CMV-seropositive. Sequenced input: PBMCs. The chain joins TRBV5-1 to TRBJ1-3; maybe TRBD1 (5 bases). Written as DNA, the CDR3 is TGCGCCAGCAGCTGGGGGGGTTCTGGAAACACCATATATTTT. Protein: CASSWGGSGNTIYF.